A single sample gave rise to the 11 T cell receptor beta chains below, sequenced in a study of blood T cell repertoires in COVID-19. Clones were read by immunoSEQ multiplex PCR, and TCRdb kept only the in-frame ones, dropping some. The sample carries some 32,000 clones, over 75% recorded once. Material for sequencing was peripheral blood. Receptor source: a man between 60 and 75 years old with active COVID-19.

This clone was detected only once. V and J are TRBV2 and TRBJ1-6; 7 bases fit TRBD1. CDR3 size: 16 residues. Germline V lookup: CDR1 SNHLY, CDR2 FYNNEI. The V gene end was trimmed by 4 bases and the J gene end by 9 bases; junction bases not matched to a gene: 12. The CDR3 DNA reads TGTGCCAGCAGTGGGGAGATACAGGGGAAGGGTTCACCCCTCCACTTT. Its translation: CASSGEIQGKGSPLHF.

V usage is TRBV28 and J usage is TRBJ2-1; 9 positions agree with TRBD1. The CDR3 contains 15 residues. Looked up from germline, CDR1 is MDHEN and CDR2 is SYDVKM. V was pared by 8 bases and J by 8 bases, with 13 bases of the junction left unmatched. As DNA, the CDR3 is TGTGCCAGCCGCGGCTCCGGGACAGGGAGGGATGAGCAGTTCTTC. This sequence encodes CASRGSGTGRDEQFF. Together with reference TRBV28 and TRBJ2-1, the CDR3 gives the full variable domain: DVKVTQSSRYLVKRTGEKVFLECVQDMDHENMFWYRQDPGLGLRLIYFSYDVKMKEKGDIPEGYSVSREKKERFSLILESASTNQTSMYLCASRGSGTGRDEQFFGPGTRLTVL.

With respect to this clone: The junction departs from the called germline gene at one end, perhaps through a read error. V usage is TRBV7-8 and J usage is TRBJ1-4; 8 bases are a match to TRBD1. CDR1 and CDR2 (germline): SGHVS, FQNEAQ. CDR3 length: 12 amino acids. The CDR3 coding sequence is TGTGCCAGCAGCTTAATGGGACAGGCCGTCCTTTTT. It codes for CASSLMGQAVLF.

This rearrangement joins TRBV5-4 to TRBJ2-7; 10 nucleotides line up with TRBD2. The CDR3 spans 14 residues. Per germline, CDR1 SGHNT and CDR2 YYREEE (reference sequence). The J segment lost 6 bases and the V segment lost 0 bases, leaving 3 bases of the junction unmatched. CDR3 in DNA: TGTGCCAGCAGCTTGGTACTAGCGGGGTCCGAGCAGTACTTC. Its protein is CASSLVLAGSEQYF.

This chain links TRBV11-3 with TRBJ1-1; D is unclear. This CDR3 has 13 residues. Germline CDR1 is SGHNT and CDR2 is YENEEA. Trimming took off 0 bases at V and 4 bases at J, with 6 bases between the two ends. The CDR3 DNA reads as TGTGCCAGCAGCTTAGAGCAGTCCACTGAAGCTTTCTTT. Encoded protein: CASSLEQSTEAFF. Using reference TRBV11-3 and TRBJ1-1 for the parts outside the CDR3, the full variable domain is EAGVVQSPRYKIIEKKQPVAFWCNPISGHNTLYWYLQNLGQGPELLIRYENEEAVDDSQLPKDRFSAERLKGVDSTLKIQPAELGDSAVYLCASSLEQSTEAFFGQGTRLTVV.

This sequence joins TRBV18 and TRBJ1-2, with 8 bases fitting TRBD1. CDR3 length: 15 amino acids. Trimming took 0 bases from V and 7 from J; bases not matched to a gene: 7. In germline, CDR1 is KGHSH, CDR2 LQKENI. The CDR3 DNA follows: TGTGCCAGCTCACCACCGCGGACAGGGAGTAGTGGCTACACCTTC. Amino acids: CASSPPRTGSSGYTF.

The chain couples TRBV4-3 to TRBJ1-3; D not resolved. V was cut by 0 bases and J by 4 bases, with 10 bases left in between. Germline assignment: CDR1 LGHNA and CDR2 YSLEER. The CDR3 totals 15 residues. CDR3 sequence reads: CASSQDYNYGNTIYF. CDR3 bases: TGCGCCAGCAGCCAAGATTACAACTACGGAAACACCATATATTTT.

This clone showed up just a few times. The chain employs TRBV19 and TRBJ2-6; 9 bases match TRBD1. CDR3 length equals 16 residues. CDR1 LNHDA and CDR2 SQIVND come from the germline V gene (reference sequence). V was pared by 5 bases and J by 2 bases, with 4 bases of the junction left unmatched. The CDR3 nucleotides are TGTGCCAGTAGTCAAGGACAGGGGACTGGGGCCAACGTCCTGACTTTC. It specifies CASSQGQGTGANVLTF.

This clone is a singleton in its sample. J is TRBJ2-3 and V is TRBV7-9; the match to TRBD1 covers 9 bases. The J segment lost 1 base and the V segment lost 5 bases, leaving 4 bases of the junction unmatched. Germline CDR1 reads SEHNR; CDR2 reads FQNEAQ (reference sequence). This CDR3 is built from 15 residues. DNA of the CDR3: TGTGCCAGCAGCGCGACAGGGGGTGGCACAGATACGCAGTATTTT. Translating gives CASSATGGGTDTQYF.

The gene calls are TRBV30 and TRBJ1-1, with TRBD1 identical over 7 bases. The CDR3 has 14 residues. The V gene end was trimmed by 3 bases and the J gene end by 1 base; junction bases not matched to a gene: 5. Germline CDR1 and CDR2: GTSNPN and SVGIG (reference sequence). The CDR3 DNA follows: TGTGCCTGGAGGGCCGGGACAGCGAACACTGAAGCTTTCTTT. As protein: CAWRAGTANTEAFF.

This clone was seen a handful of times. J is TRBJ2-3 and V is TRBV7-3; 7 nucleotides match TRBD2. V lost 4 bases, J lost 2 bases, and 0 bases stayed unmatched. This CDR3 is built from 13 residues. CDR1 and CDR2 from the germline V gene are SGHTA and FQGTGA. The CDR3, as DNA: TGTGCCAGCAGCTGGGACTACACAGATACGCAGTATTTT. It yields the protein CASSWDYTDTQYF.